These 16 T cell receptor beta chains were all obtained from the same sample, sequenced in a study of T cell responses to AZD1222 COVID-19 vaccine. Sequenced by immunoSEQ multiplex PCR; TCRdb stores in-frame clones only, minus some. In the table there are some 150,000 clones, about 88% of which are singletons. Sequencing was performed on peripheral blood, taken after recovery from COVID-19. The receptor set was obtained from an adult who had recovered from COVID-19.

V is TRBV23-1 and J is TRBJ1-5; D is possibly TRBD1 (5 bases). TRBV23-1 falls under the ORF class, with uncertain function. The CDR3 has 16 residues. V lost 2 bases, J lost 5 bases, and 16 bases lay in between. The CDR3 sequence is CASSQSEGPYDQPQHF. Written as DNA, the CDR3 is TGCGCCAGCAGTCAAAGTGAGGGGCCATACGATCAGCCCCAGCATTTT.

The chain has TRBV27 and TRBJ2-2; a possible D gene is TRBD2 (5 bases). Germline V gene lookup returns CDR1 MNHEY and CDR2 SMNVEV (reference sequence). CDR3 length equals 17 residues. Trimming stripped 7 bases from V and 0 bases from J, with 18 bases between. This CDR3 is CASKWRWAIANTGELFF. In nucleotides, the CDR3 is TGTGCCAGCAAGTGGAGGTGGGCGATCGCGAACACCGGGGAGCTGTTTTTT.

The V and J genes are TRBV5-6 and TRBJ1-4, with 8 bases fitting TRBD1. V was clipped by 1 base and J by 2 bases; unmatched bases: 7. Looked up from germline, CDR1 is SGHDT and CDR2 is YYEEEE. CDR3 length: 17 amino acids. The DNA for the CDR3 is TGTGCCAGCAGCTTGACCGCCGGGACAGGCACTAATGAAAAACTGTTTTTT. This encodes CASSLTAGTGTNEKLFF.

V usage is TRBV14 and J usage is TRBJ2-1; TRBD1 agrees at 7 bases. V shed 0 bases and J 9 bases; nucleotides not matched to a gene: 5. CDR1 is SGHDN, CDR2 FVKESK, per germline. The CDR3 is 14 amino acids. The CDR3 coding sequence is TGTGCCAGCAGCCAAGATCGAGGGGGCGGTGAGCAGTTCTTC. As protein: CASSQDRGGGEQFF. Drawing the rest from reference TRBV14 and TRBJ2-1, the complete variable domain is EAGVTQFPSHSVIEKGQTVTLRCDPISGHDNLYWYRRVMGKEIKFLLHFVKESKQDESGMPNNRFLAERTGGTYSTLKVQPAELEDSGVYFCASSQDRGGGEQFFGPGTRLTVL.

The chain links TRBV28 to TRBJ2-7; D gene unclear. Germline CDR1 is MDHEN and CDR2 is SYDVKM. The CDR3 consists of 12 residues. V lost 5 bases to trimming and J lost 4 bases, with 9 bases between them. CDR3 amino acids: CASSAGLYEQYF. DNA of the CDR3: TGTGCCAGCAGTGCTGGTTTGTACGAGCAGTACTTC. The variable domain in full, completed from reference TRBV28 and TRBJ2-7, reads DVKVTQSSRYLVKRTGEKVFLECVQDMDHENMFWYRQDPGLGLRLIYFSYDVKMKEKGDIPEGYSVSREKKERFSLILESASTNQTSMYLCASSAGLYEQYFGPGTRLTVT.

This chain links TRBV14 with TRBJ2-1; 12 bases are a match to TRBD2. The germline V gene encodes CDR1 SGHDN and CDR2 FVKESK. The CDR3 runs 19 residues. With 3 bases clipped from V and 3 bases from J, the junction kept 12 bases outside the gene matches. The CDR3 bases are TGTGCCAGCAGCCATTCTAGCGGGAGGGCCCCCAGGGGCTACAATGAGCAGTTCTTC. The encoded protein is CASSHSSGRAPRGYNEQFF.

CDR3 DNA: TGTGCCAGCATTATTTTACAGGGTGCCCTCTATGGCTACACCTTC. Protein product: CASIILQGALYGYTF. The chain joins TRBV6-5 to TRBJ1-2; D might be TRBD1 (6 bases). This CDR3 has 15 residues. CDR1 is MNHEY, CDR2 SVGAGI, per germline. Between the trimmed V and J ends, which lost 7 bases and 4 bases, there was a span of 19 bases.

V is TRBV27 and J is TRBJ2-1, with no clear D. The CDR3 sequence is 14 residues long. Trimming left V 3 bases short and J 8 bases short, with 14 bases between. The germline CDR1 and CDR2 sequences are MNHEY and SMNVEV (reference sequence). CDR3 protein: CASSLAGSSDEQFF. As DNA, the CDR3 is TGTGCCAGCAGTTTGGCAGGCTCCAGCGATGAGCAGTTCTTC.

The chain uses TRBV6-5 and TRBJ2-5; D call uncertain. Looked up from germline, CDR1 is MNHEY and CDR2 is SVGAGI. The V gene lost 7 bases and the J gene lost 2 bases, with 11 bases spanning the gap. The CDR3 consists of 13 residues. CDR3 DNA sequence: TGTGCCAGCACGGTGCAGATGCAAGAGACCCAGTACTTC. Amino acids: CASTVQMQETQYF.

As DNA, the CDR3 is TGTGCCAGCAGCCGGTACCGGGACAGGGCCTACGAGCAGTACTTC. Protein: CASSRYRDRAYEQYF. The chain has TRBV3-1 (or the pseudogene TRBV3-2) and TRBJ2-7, with 9 bases identical to TRBD1. V was clipped by 4 bases and J by 2 bases; unmatched bases: 6. The CDR3 is made up of 15 amino acids. Germline CDR1 LGHDT, CDR2 YNNKEL (reference sequence).

J is TRBJ1-5 and V is TRBV6-1; D not resolved. V was clipped by 1 base and J by 6 bases, with 16 bases between them. In germline, CDR1 is MNHNS, CDR2 SASEGT. The CDR3 totals 16 residues. CDR3 in DNA: TGTGCCAGCAGTGAAGTGTACAGTTTCGATGTTCAGCCCCAGCATTTT. Encoded protein: CASSEVYSFDVQPQHF.

The rearrangement joins TRBV7-9 to TRBJ1-4; TRBD1 matches at 9 bases. The length of the CDR3 is 16 residues. Germline CDR1 and CDR2: SEHNR and FQNEAQ (reference sequence). V lost 4 bases to trimming and J lost 7 bases; unmatched junction nucleotides: 10. CDR3 protein: CASSSTGGGGAEKLFF. The CDR3 nucleotides read TGTGCCAGCAGCTCCACAGGGGGCGGGGGAGCTGAAAAACTGTTTTTT.

The J gene is TRBJ2-7, the V gene TRBV29-1; D is ambiguous. This CDR3 spans 11 amino acids. V was pared by 4 bases and J by 2 bases, with 6 bases between. Germline values: CDR1 SQVTM, CDR2 ANQGSEA. The CDR3 coding sequence is TGCAGCGTTGGGCAGCCCTACGAGCAGTACTTC. Its translation: CSVGQPYEQYF.

This rearrangement joins TRBV2 to TRBJ2-3, with 9 bases that match TRBD2. Losses at the gene ends were 1 base for V and 3 bases for J; bases not matched to a gene: 20. The CDR3 runs to 21 residues. Germline CDR1 SNHLY, CDR2 FYNNEI. The CDR3 protein is CASSEEGRGGMIPIETDTQYF. The CDR3 nucleotides are TGTGCCAGCAGTGAAGAGGGGCGGGGGGGCATGATCCCCATCGAGACAGATACGCAGTATTTT.

The chain carries TRBV4-2 and TRBJ2-7, with 9 bases that match TRBD2. J gave up 3 bases and V 0 bases, and 6 bases lay outside the gene matches. Germline V lookup: CDR1 LGHNA, CDR2 YNFKEQ. This CDR3 region has 16 residues. Written as DNA, the CDR3 is TGTGCCAGCAGCCAAGAAGGGCTAGCGGGGCTCTACGAGCAGTACTTC. This sequence encodes CASSQEGLAGLYEQYF.

The chain joins TRBV7-3 to TRBJ2-7, with D unclear. Germline CDR1 reads SGHTA; CDR2 reads FQGTGA. Between the trimmed V and J ends, which lost 6 bases and 0 bases, there was a span of 12 bases. The CDR3 runs 14 residues. CDR3 in amino acids: CASRAGPLSYEQYF. The CDR3 nucleotides read TGTGCCAGCAGGGCCGGGCCCCTCTCCTACGAGCAGTACTTC.